Listed below are T cell receptor beta chains from one sample, sequenced in a study of CD8 T cells in ankylosing spondylitis. TCRdb reanalysed the 5' RACE reads using MiXCR and keeps one entry per CDR3 protein. The data contain a few hundred thousand distinct CDR3 sequences, 20% to 25% of them singletons. Specimen: blood, either unsorted or a sorted T cell fraction (not recorded which). These TCRs come from a male donor with ankylosing spondylitis. The CDR3 runs from the conserved cysteine through the conserved F or W. A D gene is named only where the DNA matches it firmly. Part of the rows lack a size; the others show once, few, many or a class for expanded clones.

d_gene	j_gene	v_gene	abundance	CDR3aa	CDR3nt
TRBD1	TRBJ1-3	TRBV28	few	CASSEGQASGNTIYF	TGTGCCAGCAGCGAGGGACAGGCCTCTGGAAACACCATATATTTT
-	TRBJ2-7	TRBV11-2	few	CASSLGGGQDEQYF	TGTGCCAGCAGCTTAGGGGGGGGGCAGGACGAGCAGTACTTC
-	TRBJ2-1	TRBV11-3	-	CASSAGRNSYNEQFF	TGTGCCAGCAGCGCGGGACGAAACTCCTACAATGAGCAGTTCTTC
TRBD2	TRBJ2-1	TRBV4-3	-	CASSQVASGSYNEQFF	TGCGCCAGCAGCCAAGTGGCTAGCGGGAGTTACAATGAGCAGTTCTTC
-	TRBJ2-3	TRBV29-1	few	CSVARDTDTQYF	TGCAGCGTTGCCAGGGACACAGATACGCAGTATTTT
-	TRBJ2-7	TRBV20-1	-	CSGGKRFPSYEQYF	TGCAGTGGGGGAAAGCGGTTCCCCTCCTACGAGCAGTACTTC
-	TRBJ2-5	TRBV20-1	-	CSAWYAQETQYF	TGCAGTGCCTGGTACGCCCAAGAGACCCAGTACTTC
-	TRBJ2-1	TRBV3-1	few	CASSHGLVAEASNEQFF	TGTGCCAGCAGCCATGGCCTAGTAGCGGAGGCGTCCAATGAGCAGTTCTTC
-	TRBJ1-1	TRBV6-6	few	CASSPVGATEAFF	TGTGCCAGCAGTCCGGTCGGAGCCACTGAAGCTTTCTTT
-	TRBJ2-3	TRBV10-3	-	CAISENSRTDTQYF	TGTGCCATCAGTGAAAACAGTCGCACAGATACGCAGTATTTT
TRBD1	TRBJ2-1	TRBV29-1	few	CSVDGQGGLYNEQFF	TGCAGCGTCGATGGACAGGGGGGCTTGTACAATGAGCAGTTCTTC
TRBD1	TRBJ1-1	TRBV5-1	many	CASRTGGDGTEAFF	TGCGCCAGCAGGACAGGGGGCGACGGCACTGAAGCTTTCTTT
-	TRBJ2-1	TRBV7-2	-	CASSLNRGLNNEQFF	TGTGCCAGCAGCTTAAACCGGGGACTGAACAATGAGCAGTTCTTC
-	TRBJ2-1	TRBV5-1	few	CASSARLDGNEQFF	TGCGCCAGCAGCGCACGGCTCGACGGCAATGAGCAGTTCTTC
TRBD2	TRBJ2-1	TRBV5-1	few	CASSLGLAGDDYNEQFF	TGCGCCAGCAGCTTGGGACTAGCGGGAGACGACTACAATGAGCAGTTCTTC
TRBD2	TRBJ2-1	TRBV12-3/TRBV12-4	-	CASSSASGRDYNEQFF	TGTGCCAGCAGTTCGGCTAGCGGGAGGGATTACAATGAGCAGTTCTTC
-	TRBJ1-3	TRBV15	-	CATSRGGTFSGNTIYF	TGTGCCACCAGCAGAGGGGGGACATTCTCTGGAAACACCATATATTTT
TRBD2	TRBJ2-1	TRBV28	-	CASSLSGSRLNEQFF	TGTGCCAGCAGCCTCAGCGGGAGTAGGCTCAATGAGCAGTTCTTC